Below, one TCR beta chain is given with its context. The template was total RNA from unfractionated whole blood. This entry belongs to a study of human T cells and chemical hapten exposure. The CDR3 is 16 amino acids. The germline CDR1 and CDR2 sequences are KGHSH and LQKENI. Trimming left V 3 bases short and J 8 bases short, with 22 bases between. Attachment of unique molecular identifiers to individual cDNA molecules was performed in the library. Authors' analysis steps: Per sample, the median was roughly 96,000 TCRs, with values from around 25,000 to 690,000. TCRdb passed the 5' RACE reads through MiXCR, listing each CDR3 protein once. The authors' filters were not applied to this entry. This sample has roughly 81,000 distinct CDR3 sequences; less than 20% occur once, and the top ten carry nearly 7%.

This sequence originates from a female donor in good health. This chain connects TRBV18 to TRBJ1-2; no definite D call. CDR3 sequence: CASSPSVQAVAGGYTF. CDR3 in DNA: TGTGCCAGCTCACCTTCCGTGCAGGCGGTGGCTGGAGGCTACACCTTC.